Below, 13 T cell receptor beta chains from the same sample are listed, as sequenced in a study of graft-versus-host responses after intestinal transplantation. These receptors' antigens are unknown. Profiling relied on immunoSEQ multiplex PCR, and the TCRdb table lists in-frame clones only, not all of them. The sample holds 100,000 to 130,000 clones, roughly 87% seen once. The starting material was unstimulated CD4+ T cells sorted from spleen or lymph node cells, obtained before transplant. The receptors originated from a human donor who was the organ donor for an intestinal transplant.

The chain uses TRBV2 and TRBJ1-5, with D perhaps matching TRBD1 (6 bases). Trimming took 8 bases from V and 8 from J, leaving 19 bases between them. The CDR3 is 14 residues long. Germline V gives CDR1 SNHLY, CDR2 FYNNEI. CDR3 residues: CASDRLGGGEPQHF. CDR3 coding DNA: TGTGCCAGCGACCGGCTGGGGGGCGGAGAGCCCCAGCATTTT.

This chain uses TRBV6-6 with TRBJ2-7; no firm D call. V shed 6 bases and J shed 2 bases, with 8 bases lying between them. The CDR3 sequence is 12 residues long. The V gene's germline CDR1 is MNHNY and CDR2 SVGAGI (reference sequence). DNA of the CDR3: TGTGCCAGCAGCCAAGGAGCCTACGAGCAGTACTTC. Its translation is CASSQGAYEQYF.

This clone has only a few counts. The V call is TRBV6-1, the J call TRBJ2-7; D unclear. The ends were cut back, 2 bases at V and 2 bases at J, with 4 bases in the middle. Germline assignment: CDR1 MNHNS and CDR2 SASEGT. The CDR3 extends over 12 amino acids. The CDR3 DNA reads as TGTGCCAGCAGTGAACTGCCCTACGAGCAGTACTTC. Translation gives CASSELPYEQYF.

This clone came up a few times. J is TRBJ1-4 and V is TRBV27; D remains unclear. Germline V gene sequence: CDR1 MNHEY, CDR2 SMNVEV (reference sequence). The CDR3 is 13 amino acids. V was cut by 5 bases and J by 5 bases, with 9 bases left in between. This chain's CDR3 is CASSPRPNEKLFF. The DNA of the CDR3 is TGTGCCAGCAGTCCCCGCCCCAATGAAAAACTGTTTTTT.

Points on this clone: A junction end diverges from the germline sequence, so it may reflect a read error. This sequence joins TRBV18 and TRBJ2-1, with 7 bases identical to TRBD2. The CDR3 contains 19 residues. Per the germline V gene, CDR1 is KGHSH and CDR2 is LQKENI. For the CDR3, the DNA is TGTGCCAGCCCACCCCTACGTAGCAGCGGGGCCGGCTCCTACAATGAGCAGTTCTTC. It translates to CASPPLRSSGAGSYNEQFF. Looking up the rest from reference TRBV18 and TRBJ2-1 gives the full variable domain: NAGVMQNPRHLVRRRGQEARLRCSPMKGHSHVYWYRQLPEEGLKFMVYLQKENIIDESGMPKERFSAEFPKEGPSILRIQQVVRGDSAAYFCASPPLRSSGAGSYNEQFFGPGTRLTVL.

In DNA form, the CDR3 reads TGTGCCAGCAGCCCGGACAGGAACCTTTATGGCTACACCTTC. Its translation is CASSPDRNLYGYTF. The chain is built from TRBV11-3 and TRBJ1-2; 7 bases are shared with TRBD1. J gave up 5 bases and V 5 bases, and 8 bases lay outside the gene matches. The CDR3 is 14 amino acids. Looked up from germline, CDR1 is SGHNT and CDR2 is YENEEA.

The rearrangement uses TRBV30 and TRBJ2-2; D gene ambiguous. The germline gives CDR1 GTSNPN, CDR2 SVGIG (reference sequence). The CDR3 runs to 14 residues. Trimming took 0 bases from V and 2 from J, leaving 7 bases between them. CDR3 loop: CAWSVLANTGELFF. The CDR3 DNA sequence: TGTGCCTGGAGTGTATTGGCAAACACCGGGGAGCTGTTTTTT.

The chain couples TRBV4-1 to TRBJ2-5; D not resolved. Looked up from germline, CDR1 is MGHRA and CDR2 is YSYEKL. This CDR3 spans 14 amino acids. V was shortened by 6 bases and J by 2 bases, with 13 bases between the two germline ends. The CDR3 spells CASSPAPKQETQYF. The CDR3 nucleotides read TGCGCCAGCAGTCCCGCACCGAAACAAGAGACCCAGTACTTC.

This chain uses TRBV2 with TRBJ2-5, with D perhaps TRBD1 (6 bases). The closer fit of TRBJ2-7 to the DNA end suggests the J call may be wrong. Germline loops: CDR1 SNHLY, CDR2 FYNNEI. This CDR3 spans 13 amino acids. The CDR3 nucleotides read TGTGCCAGCAGTGAAGAACAGGGCACCGAGCAGTACTTC. It codes for CASSEEQGTEQYF.

In DNA, the CDR3 is TGTGCCAGCAGCTTTGACGTAGGAAACACCATATATTTT. This translates into CASSFDVGNTIYF. The J gene is TRBJ1-3, the V gene TRBV7-9, with no clear D. Trimming took off 3 bases at V and 4 bases at J, with 7 bases between the two ends. This CDR3 spans 13 amino acids. CDR1 and CDR2 (germline): SEHNR, FQNEAQ (reference sequence).

This rearrangement joins TRBV30 to TRBJ1-2; the D gene is possibly TRBD1 (6 bases). The CDR3 sequence is 13 residues long. Per germline, CDR1 GTSNPN and CDR2 SVGIG (reference sequence). V lost 0 bases and J lost 2, with 7 bases in between. The CDR3 spells CAWSVGANYGYTF. In nucleotides, the CDR3 is TGTGCCTGGAGTGTGGGGGCGAACTATGGCTACACCTTC.

The chain links TRBV5-1 to TRBJ1-4; D remains unclear. The CDR3 totals 13 residues. Trimming took 3 bases from V and 5 from J, leaving 8 bases between them. Germline V gene sequence: CDR1 SGHRS, CDR2 YFSETQ. Written as DNA, the CDR3 is TGCGCCAGCAGCTCTACGCTAAATGAAAAACTGTTTTTT. It is translated as CASSSTLNEKLFF.

The CDR3 DNA reads TGCGCCAGCAGCTTGGACCTAGCGGGACGCACAGATACGCAGTATTTT. This translates into CASSLDLAGRTDTQYF. This chain joins TRBV5-1 and TRBJ2-3, with TRBD2 identical over 9 bases. J lost 1 base, V lost 0 bases, and 3 bases had no gene match. CDR1 and CDR2 from the germline V gene are SGHRS and YFSETQ. CDR3 length equals 16 residues.